The source of this TCR beta chain is a study of cytomegalovirus exposure and HLA in healthy donors. Study-wide context: Of roughly 360 genotyped donors, roughly 76% grouped in the Caucasian-associated ancestry cluster. Findings and limits, study-wide: Earlier analysis yielded a pattern in which most TCR beta V segments were productive about 87% or about 30% of the time. There was a cluster of highly shared sequence variants that was likely a sequencing artifact.

The study ran its PCR with 60 Vbeta and 13 Jbeta primers. Produced via immunoSEQ multiplex PCR; TCRdb's table is partial and in-frame only. The sample yields 90,000 to 130,000 clones, roughly 80% seen once. Comment on this clone: Its matching antigen is unknown.

CDR3 size: 13 residues. The J segment lost 1 base and the V segment lost 8 bases, leaving 3 bases of the junction unmatched. The germline V gene has CDR1 GTSNPN and CDR2 SVGIG (reference sequence). V usage is TRBV30 and J usage is TRBJ2-4; TRBD1 matches 9 bases. The receptor was derived from a woman younger than 45 in good health and CMV-seronegative. Sequenced: PBMCs. The CDR3 DNA is TGTGCCAGCGACAGGGGGGCCAAAAACATTCAGTACTTC. As protein: CASDRGAKNIQYF.